The source of this T cell receptor beta chain is a study of control samples from healthy donors and cancer patients. Between the trimmed V and J ends, which lost 2 bases and 4 bases, there was a span of 12 bases. In germline, CDR1 is LNHDA, CDR2 SQIVND (reference sequence). There are 15 residues in the CDR3. Profiling relied on immunoSEQ multiplex PCR, and the TCRdb table lists in-frame clones only, not all of them. The top ten clones hold 4.8% of a sample with approximately 82,000 clones, 94% of them seen once. The J gene is TRBJ1-3, the V gene TRBV19; D perhaps matches TRBD1 (5 bases). The sequenced sample was blood. The sequence was obtained from a woman aged 18 to 35 in good health. The CDR3 bases are TGTGCCAGTAGTATATCTCGGGGGATCGGAAACACCATATATTTT. Amino acid sequence: CASSISRGIGNTIYF.